This TCR beta chain derives from a study of T cells in Graves' hyperthyroidism and ophthalmopathy. At the level of the study: Any treatment followed the collection of peripheral blood at initial diagnosis. Findings and limits, study-wide: The model foresaw ophthalmopathy a median roughly 6 months prior to onset.

RNA transcripts provided the source from which TCR beta CDR3 regions were amplified. The primer set for the first-round RT-PCR of the TCR CDR3 was HTBI. TCRdb analysed the multiplex PCR reads with MiXCR anew, one entry per CDR3 protein. The data contain 250,000 or so distinct CDR3 sequences, 13% to 15% of them seen just once; the ten biggest clones take up 10% to 15%. Initially, at the first diagnosis of hyperthyroidism and before any ophthalmopathy symptoms, blood was sampled. PBMCs were sourced from more than 7.5 ml fresh peripheral blood. There are a few counts of this clonotype. Its antigen remains unidentified. CDR3 size: 15 residues. CDR1 ENHRY and CDR2 SYGVKD come from the germline V gene. The V gene end was trimmed by 2 bases and the J gene end by 1 base; junction bases not matched to a gene: 2.

This rearrangement joins TRBV10-3 to TRBJ2-1, with 7 bases lining up with TRBD2. This sequence was found in a woman in her thirties or forties with Graves' hyperthyroidism that later progressed to Graves' ophthalmopathy. The sample consisted of blood. As DNA, the CDR3 is TGTGCCATCAGTGAGCGGGAGGCATCCTACAATGAGCAGTTCTTC. It translates to CAISEREASYNEQFF.